This T cell receptor (beta chain) emerged from a study of T cell changes during pregnancy in multiple sclerosis. Germline V lookup: CDR1 SGHRS, CDR2 YFSETQ. V dropped 1 base and J dropped 0 bases, with 8 bases sitting between them. The CDR3 sequence is 14 residues long. Only in-frame clones appear in the TCRdb table, and some are missing; sequencing was by immunoSEQ multiplex PCR. Of roughly 100,000 clones in the sample, almost 95% were seen once. The gene calls are TRBV5-1 and TRBJ2-7; no definite D call. The sequenced sample was peripheral blood, obtained after pregnancy. This TCR was sampled from a female donor with multiple sclerosis, enrolled in a pregnancy study. DNA of the CDR3: TGCGCCAGCAGCTTGCGGAGCCCCTCCTACGAGCAGTACTTC. This codes for CASSLRSPSYEQYF.